The clone carrying this TCR beta chain appeared a few times. The sample originates from a study of blood T cell repertoires in COVID-19. Study in general: Whether acute or convalescent, the COVID-19 samples came from the United States, Italy and Spain.

Some clones are missing from TCRdb's copy, which holds only in-frame ones; the method was immunoSEQ multiplex PCR. The sample holds fewer than 250,000 clones, 87% seen once. The sample comprised PBMCs or T cells enriched from blood (not recorded which). This TCR was sampled from a woman in her thirties with acute COVID-19.

CDR3 region: CASSLEPTVNEQFF. The CDR3, as DNA: TGTGCCAGCAGCTTAGAACCGACAGTAAATGAGCAGTTCTTC. The chain is built from TRBV11-3 and TRBJ2-1; D is perhaps TRBD1 (5 bases). Germline assignment: CDR1 SGHNT and CDR2 YENEEA. The CDR3 length is 14 residues. V was trimmed by 0 bases and J by 7 bases, leaving 10 bases between them.